Listed here are 9 T cell receptor beta chains from one sample, sequenced in a study of OX40 agonist ivuxolimab in advanced cancers. Assay: immunoSEQ multiplex PCR; the TCRdb copy retains only in-frame clones and omits some. The sample includes tens of thousands of clones, around 77% of them seen just once. Material: CD4+ or CD8+ T cells sorted from blood, obtained in a trial of the OX40 agonist ivuxolimab. Receptors were obtained from an adult with an advanced solid tumor such as melanoma, head and neck, liver or kidney cancer.

The chain combines TRBV28 with TRBJ1-5, with D hard to call. The CDR3 has 12 amino acids. Between the trimmed V and J ends, which lost 7 bases and 5 bases, there was a span of 9 bases. The germline V gene has CDR1 MDHEN and CDR2 SYDVKM. The CDR3 is CASTSPYQPQHF. For the CDR3, the DNA is TGTGCCAGCACCTCGCCCTATCAGCCCCAGCATTTT.

V usage is TRBV15 and J usage is TRBJ2-1; 7 positions match TRBD2. After removal of 5 bases from V and 1 base from J, the junction contained 5 bases not matched to a gene. The CDR3 contains 15 residues. Germline V gene lookup returns CDR1 LNHNV and CDR2 YYDKDF (reference sequence). The CDR3, as DNA: TGTGCCACCAGCCCTGGGAGGGGTTCCTACAATGAGCAGTTCTTC. It is translated as CATSPGRGSYNEQFF.

The chain uses TRBV6-5 and TRBJ1-1, with 7 bases matching TRBD1. Looked up from germline, CDR1 is MNHEY and CDR2 is SVGAGI. V lost 4 bases, J lost 4 bases, and 9 bases stayed unmatched. This CDR3 spans 15 amino acids. The CDR3 spells CASSWRRRGGTEAFF. In DNA form, the CDR3 reads TGTGCCAGCAGTTGGCGTCGCAGGGGGGGCACTGAAGCTTTCTTT.

Notes on this clone: One base away lies a much larger clone, so this may be a sequencing read error. V is TRBV11-3 and J is TRBJ2-1; maybe TRBD1 (6 bases). Germline loops: CDR1 SGHNT, CDR2 YENEEA. The CDR3 spans 18 residues. The CDR3 bases are TGTGCCAGCAGCTTAGATAGGGGGAGCGGAGTGGGGTCCAATGGGCAGTTCTTC. Translating gives CASSLDRGSGVGSNGQFF.

This chain links TRBV19 with TRBJ2-7; D gene uncertain. The V end lost 7 bases, the J end lost 6 bases, and 25 bases lay between the germline ends. The CDR3 extends over 16 amino acids. Per germline, CDR1 LNHDA and CDR2 SQIVND (reference sequence). The CDR3, as DNA: TGTGCCAGTACCCCCCAAATTTCCGTTTACCGTTCCGAGCAGTACTTC. Amino acids: CASTPQISVYRSEQYF.

The CDR3 DNA sequence: TGTGCCAGCAGCTTAGAGGGGGCGGTAAGAGAGCAGTACTTC. It translates to CASSLEGAVREQYF. This chain joins TRBV7-9 and TRBJ2-7, with TRBD1 matching 7 bases. V gave up 1 base and J gave up 7 bases; unmatched junction bases: 7. Germline-derived CDR1 and CDR2 are SEHNR and FQNEAQ (reference sequence). The CDR3 totals 14 residues.

This chain uses TRBV7-2 with TRBJ2-4, with D possibly TRBD1 on 6 matching bases. V lost 1 base to trimming and J lost 7 bases, with 11 bases between them. The CDR3 contains 14 residues. CDR1 is SGHTA and CDR2 is FQGNSA in the germline V gene. The CDR3 DNA sequence: TGTGCCAGCAGCTTAGGGACAGCTGGGAACATTCAGTACTTC. Protein sequence: CASSLGTAGNIQYF.

The rearrangement uses TRBV12-5 and TRBJ2-1; the match to TRBD2 covers 9 bases. The CDR3 sequence is 17 residues long. Trimming cost V 1 base and J 3 bases; bases outside gene matches: 7. Germline V gene sequence: CDR1 LGHNT, CDR2 FRNRAP. The CDR3 region has the DNA TGTGCTAGTGGTTTGGGTCTAGCGGGGCGCCTCTACAATGAGCAGTTCTTC. Protein: CASGLGLAGRLYNEQFF.

The chain combines TRBV7-2 with TRBJ2-3, with D possibly being TRBD2 (5 bases). There are 14 residues in the CDR3. The germline V gene encodes CDR1 SGHTA and CDR2 FQGNSA. Trimming pared 1 base from V and 4 bases from J, leaving 9 bases between. Here the CDR3 DNA reads TGTGCCAGCAGCTTAGGTGGGAGTTCAGATACGCAGTATTTT. It encodes CASSLGGSSDTQYF. Full variable domain (remainder filled in from reference TRBV7-2 and TRBJ2-3): GAGVSQSPSNKVTEKGKDVELRCDPISGHTALYWYRQSLGQGLEFLIYFQGNSAPDKSGLPSDRFSAERTGGSVSTLTIQRTQQEDSAVYLCASSLGGSSDTQYFGPGTRLTVL.